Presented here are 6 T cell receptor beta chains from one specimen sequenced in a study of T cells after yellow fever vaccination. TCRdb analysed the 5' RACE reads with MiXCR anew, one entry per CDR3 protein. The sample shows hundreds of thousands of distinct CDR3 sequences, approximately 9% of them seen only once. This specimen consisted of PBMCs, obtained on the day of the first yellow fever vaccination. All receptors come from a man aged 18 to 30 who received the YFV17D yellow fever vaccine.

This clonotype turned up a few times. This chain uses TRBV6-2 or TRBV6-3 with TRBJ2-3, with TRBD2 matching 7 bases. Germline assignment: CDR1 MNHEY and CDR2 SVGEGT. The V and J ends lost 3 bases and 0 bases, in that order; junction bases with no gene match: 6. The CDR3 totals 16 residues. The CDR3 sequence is CASSYPGGTSTDTQYF. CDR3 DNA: TGTGCCAGCAGTTATCCGGGGGGTACTAGCACAGATACGCAGTATTTT.

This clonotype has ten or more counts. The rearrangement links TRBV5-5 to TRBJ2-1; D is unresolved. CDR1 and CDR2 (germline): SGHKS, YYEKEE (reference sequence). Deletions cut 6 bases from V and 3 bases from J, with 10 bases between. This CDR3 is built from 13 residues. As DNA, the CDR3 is TGTGCCAGCACCCCGGACGGCTACAATGAGCAGTTCTTC. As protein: CASTPDGYNEQFF.

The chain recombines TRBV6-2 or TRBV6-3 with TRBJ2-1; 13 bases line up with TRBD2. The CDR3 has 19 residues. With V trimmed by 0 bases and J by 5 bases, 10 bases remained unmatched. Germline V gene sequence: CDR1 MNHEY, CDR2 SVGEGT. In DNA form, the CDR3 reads TGTGCCAGCAGTTACTCGAGGGGACTAGCGGGGCCACGCGACAATGAGCAGTTCTTC. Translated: CASSYSRGLAGPRDNEQFF.

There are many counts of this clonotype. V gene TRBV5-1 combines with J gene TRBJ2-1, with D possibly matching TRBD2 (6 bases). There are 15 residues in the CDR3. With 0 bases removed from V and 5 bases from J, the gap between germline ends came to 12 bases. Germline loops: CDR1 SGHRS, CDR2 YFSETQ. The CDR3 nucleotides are TGCGCCAGCAGCTTGGCCGTAGGCGGGGACAATGAGCAGTTCTTC. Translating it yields CASSLAVGGDNEQFF.

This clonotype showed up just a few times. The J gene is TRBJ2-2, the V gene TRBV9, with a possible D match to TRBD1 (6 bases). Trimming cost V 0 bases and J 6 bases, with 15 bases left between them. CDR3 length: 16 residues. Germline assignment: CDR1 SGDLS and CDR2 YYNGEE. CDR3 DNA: TGTGCCAGCAGCGTAGATTGGACAGTCGGCCCCGGGGAGCTGTTTTTT. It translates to CASSVDWTVGPGELFF.

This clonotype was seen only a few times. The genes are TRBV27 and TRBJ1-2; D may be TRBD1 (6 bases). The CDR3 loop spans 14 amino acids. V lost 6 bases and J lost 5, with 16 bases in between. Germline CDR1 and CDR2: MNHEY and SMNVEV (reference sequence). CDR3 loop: CASSRGQFLYGYTF. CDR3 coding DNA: TGTGCCAGCAGCCGTGGACAGTTTTTATATGGCTACACCTTC.